The entry below describes one T cell receptor (beta chain). Trimming took 0 bases from V and 6 from J; bases not matched to a gene: 5. CDR3 length equals 15 residues. Germline V lookup: CDR1 SGHTA, CDR2 FQGNSA. Only in-frame clones appear in the TCRdb table, and some are missing; sequencing was by immunoSEQ multiplex PCR. The data show around 85,000 clones, 90% seen once. The record originates from a study of blood T cell repertoires in COVID-19. The clonotype originates from a woman aged 80 or older with active or convalescent COVID-19. The chain carries TRBV7-2 and TRBJ2-1; 7 positions match TRBD2. Sequenced material: peripheral blood. The CDR3 reads CASSLAGGPFNEQFF. As DNA, the CDR3 is TGTGCCAGCAGCTTAGCGGGAGGGCCCTTCAATGAGCAGTTCTTC.